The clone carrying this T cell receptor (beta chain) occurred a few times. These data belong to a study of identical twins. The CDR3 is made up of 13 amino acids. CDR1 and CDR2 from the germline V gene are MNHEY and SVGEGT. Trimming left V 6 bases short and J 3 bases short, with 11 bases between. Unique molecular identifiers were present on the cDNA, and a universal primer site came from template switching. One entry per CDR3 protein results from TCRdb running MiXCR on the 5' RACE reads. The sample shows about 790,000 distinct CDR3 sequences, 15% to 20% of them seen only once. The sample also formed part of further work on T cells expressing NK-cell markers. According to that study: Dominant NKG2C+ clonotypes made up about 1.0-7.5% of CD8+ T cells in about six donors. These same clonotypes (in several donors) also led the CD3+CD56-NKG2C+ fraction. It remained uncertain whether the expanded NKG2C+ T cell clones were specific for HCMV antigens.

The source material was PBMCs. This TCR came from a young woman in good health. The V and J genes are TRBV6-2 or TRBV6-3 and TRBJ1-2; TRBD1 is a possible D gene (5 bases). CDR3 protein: CASRETDHYGYTF. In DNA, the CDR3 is TGTGCCAGCAGAGAGACAGATCACTATGGCTACACCTTC.